Listed here is a single T cell receptor beta chain. What it binds is unknown. The PCR was carried out with 60 Vbeta primers and 13 Jbeta primers. Method: immunoSEQ multiplex PCR; TCRdb's copy keeps in-frame clones and lacks some. There are 60,000 to 80,000 clones in the sample; around 85% occur only once, and roughly 3% lies in the top ten. This entry comes from a study of cytomegalovirus exposure and HLA in healthy donors. Study-level information: Earlier findings included roughly 120 million unique TCR beta sequences obtained from about 170 million T cells.

Study-level points and caveats: Most TCR sequences showed up rarely, but some public TCRs showed up in many donors. Analyzed later, association rates of TCRs varied across HLA loci, with DRB1 most and HLA-C fewest.

Specimen: PBMCs. The TCR was taken from a woman aged 30 to 39 in good health and CMV-seronegative.

CDR3 DNA: TGTGCCAGCAGCTTAGGTTGGACAGGGGAAGTCAATCAGCCCCAGCATTTT. This translates into CASSLGWTGEVNQPQHF. This chain uses TRBV7-9 with TRBJ1-5; 9 bases agree with TRBD1. V lost 1 base to trimming and J lost 3 bases; unmatched junction nucleotides: 7. Germline V lookup: CDR1 SEHNR, CDR2 FQNEAQ (reference sequence). The CDR3 length is 17 residues.